Shown below are 17 T cell receptor beta chains from a single sample sequenced in a study of Ad26.COV2.S vaccination and SARS-CoV-2 variants. Stated treatment: roughly 18 received Ad26.COV2.S at low or high dose, single or two shots; several received placebo; per-sample allocation not given. Sampling was done on day 63 after the first vaccine or placebo injection. Produced via immunoSEQ multiplex PCR; TCRdb's table is partial and in-frame only. The table includes around 420,000 clones, roughly 90% detected once. The source was peripheral blood, collected in a trial of Ad26.COV2.S vaccine versus placebo. The receptor set was obtained from a person aged 18-65 years who received the Ad26.COV2.S COVID-19 vaccine or a placebo.

The chain is built from TRBV5-1 and TRBJ2-5, with 9 bases fitting TRBD1. Unmatched junction bases numbered 8, after V lost 4 bases and J lost 4 bases. This CDR3 comprises 15 residues. Germline V gene sequence: CDR1 SGHRS, CDR2 YFSETQ. This CDR3 reads CASSGTGGRAETQYF. For the CDR3, the DNA is TGCGCCAGCAGCGGAACAGGGGGCAGGGCAGAGACCCAGTACTTC.

V and J are TRBV25-1 and TRBJ2-5; D perhaps matches TRBD2 (6 bases). Germline values: CDR1 MGHDK, CDR2 SYGVNS. Trimming shortened V by 5 bases and J by 5 bases, and 15 bases separated the two germline ends. The CDR3 covers 14 residues. CDR3 DNA: TGTGCCAGCAGTTATGGCGGCGGAGGGGAGACCCAGTACTTC. This codes for CASSYGGGGETQYF.

This chain links TRBV3-1 (or the pseudogene TRBV3-2) with TRBJ2-1, with 9 bases lining up with TRBD2. CDR3 length: 14 amino acids. The V and J ends lost 6 bases and 8 bases, in that order; junction bases with no gene match: 8. Germline CDR1 is LGHDT and CDR2 is YNNKEL (reference sequence). The CDR3 protein is CASRRSGGTDEQFF. For the CDR3, the DNA is TGTGCCAGCAGAAGGAGCGGGGGGACGGATGAGCAGTTCTTC.

The rearrangement joins TRBV19 to TRBJ2-1; the match to TRBD2 covers 11 bases. The CDR3 spans 15 residues. Germline V lookup: CDR1 LNHDA, CDR2 SQIVND (reference sequence). V lost 7 bases to trimming and J lost 5 bases; unmatched junction nucleotides: 7. CDR3 residues: CASTPGTSGNNEQFF. The DNA for the CDR3 is TGTGCCAGTACTCCAGGGACTAGCGGTAACAATGAGCAGTTCTTC.

CDR3 loop: CASRPTGVLLNQPQHF. The DNA for the CDR3 is TGTGCCAGCAGACCTACAGGGGTCCTCCTCAATCAGCCCCAGCATTTT. The chain combines TRBV28 with TRBJ1-5; 7 bases map to TRBD1. V was clipped by 6 bases and J by 3 bases; unmatched bases: 11. Germline V CDR1 and CDR2: MDHEN, SYDVKM. The CDR3 loop spans 16 amino acids.

This chain joins TRBV29-1 and TRBJ1-2, with TRBD1 as a possible D gene (6 bases). Between the trimmed V and J ends, which lost 2 bases and 6 bases, there was a span of 13 bases. The CDR3 covers 13 residues. The V gene's germline CDR1 is SQVTM and CDR2 ANQGSEA. CDR3 loop: CSVEYGRGHGYTF. CDR3 nucleotides: TGCAGCGTTGAATATGGCAGGGGACATGGCTACACCTTC.

The rearrangement uses TRBV7-8 and TRBJ2-5; TRBD1 matches 7 bases. The length of the CDR3 is 15 residues. The trim removed 5 bases at V and 5 bases at J, leaving 11 bases unmatched. The germline gives CDR1 SGHVS, CDR2 FQNEAQ. CDR3 in DNA: TGTGCCAGCAGCACCCACAGGGGTCGGAGGGAGACCCAGTACTTC. Translating gives CASSTHRGRRETQYF.

CDR3 in amino acids: CASSRSVQGTDTQYF. The CDR3 DNA is TGTGCCAGCAGCAGATCTGTACAGGGTACAGATACGCAGTATTTT. The chain is built from TRBV7-6 and TRBJ2-3; possible D gene TRBD1, 6 bases. Germline CDR1 SGHVS, CDR2 FNYEAQ. The V and J ends lost 5 bases and 3 bases respectively, with 15 bases between them. CDR3 length: 15 residues.

The chain links TRBV7-8 to TRBJ2-1, with unresolved D. Trimming took 5 bases from V and 2 from J, leaving 4 bases between them. Germline loops: CDR1 SGHVS, CDR2 FQNEAQ. CDR3 length: 12 residues. CDR3 loop: CASSATYNEQFF. The DNA of the CDR3 is TGTGCCAGCAGCGCTACCTACAATGAGCAGTTCTTC.

The chain couples TRBV19 to TRBJ2-2, with a tentative D call TRBD2 (5 bases). Germline lookup yields CDR1 LNHDA and CDR2 SQIVND (reference sequence). This CDR3 contains 16 residues. Trimming removed 4 bases from V and 4 bases from J, with 16 bases in between. The DNA of the CDR3 is TGTGCCAGTAGTAGTAAGTTTAGCCGGGGCACCGGGGAGCTGTTTTTT. Translating gives CASSSKFSRGTGELFF.

The chain couples TRBV5-6 to TRBJ2-5; 12 bases align to TRBD1. V dropped 2 bases and J dropped 5; count of bases not matched to a gene: 7. CDR3 size: 16 residues. Germline-derived CDR1 and CDR2 are SGHDT and YYEEEE. Written as DNA, the CDR3 is TGTGCCAGCAGCTTAGTGGGACAGGGGGCTTCGGAGACCCAGTACTTC. Translated: CASSLVGQGASETQYF. The whole variable domain, filled in from reference TRBV5-6 and TRBJ2-5, reads DAGVTQSPTHLIKTRGQQVTLRCSPKSGHDTVSWYQQALGQGPQFIFQYYEEEERQRGNFPDRFSGHQFPNYSSELNVNALLLGDSALYLCASSLVGQGASETQYFGPGTRLLVL.

The chain joins TRBV27 to TRBJ2-3, with 7 bases identical to TRBD1. V lost 6 bases to trimming and J lost 1 base; unmatched junction nucleotides: 10. Germline CDR1 is MNHEY and CDR2 is SMNVEV (reference sequence). The CDR3 runs 16 residues. CDR3 nucleotides: TGTGCCAGCAGGATAAGACAGGGCCTGGGCACAGATACGCAGTATTTT. Its translation is CASRIRQGLGTDTQYF.

This chain links TRBV2 with TRBJ2-5; maybe TRBD2 (6 bases). Trimming removed 3 bases from V and 0 bases from J, with 14 bases in between. The CDR3 has 16 residues. CDR1 and CDR2 (germline): SNHLY, FYNNEI. This CDR3 is CASSETRGAYQETQYF. DNA for the CDR3: TGTGCCAGCAGTGAGACGCGCGGGGCCTACCAAGAGACCCAGTACTTC.

The gene calls are TRBV15 and TRBJ2-2, with D maybe TRBD2 (7 bases). The length of the CDR3 is 17 residues. V was clipped by 0 bases and J by 4 bases, with 15 bases between them. Germline lookup yields CDR1 LNHNV and CDR2 YYDKDF (reference sequence). CDR3 sequence: CATSRDLGGAATGELFF. For the CDR3, the DNA is TGTGCCACCAGCAGAGATCTAGGGGGGGCGGCCACCGGGGAGCTGTTTTTT. The full variable domain, in which reference TRBV15 and TRBJ2-2 provide the parts outside the CDR3, is DAMVIQNPRYQVTQFGKPVTLSCSQTLNHNVMYWYQQKSSQAPKLLFHYYDKDFNNEADTPDNFQSRRPNTSFCFLDIRSPGLGDTAMYLCATSRDLGGAATGELFFGEGSRLTVL.

Comments on this clone: The sample contains more than one DNA sequence encoding this CDR3. The chain carries TRBV28 and TRBJ1-3; D is unclear. The ends were cut back, 3 bases at V and 0 bases at J, with 6 bases in the middle. Germline CDR1 and CDR2: MDHEN and SYDVKM. The CDR3 contains 14 residues. The chain's CDR3 is CASSLRVSGNTIYF. For the CDR3, the DNA is TGTGCCAGCAGTTTGAGGGTCTCTGGAAACACCATATATTTT.

This clone was observed once. CDR3 loop: CASRLAGGDNEQFF. The CDR3 DNA sequence: TGTGCCAGCAGATTAGCGGGGGGAGACAATGAGCAGTTCTTC. The chain employs TRBV27 and TRBJ2-1, with 10 bases matching TRBD2. The CDR3 consists of 14 residues. Unmatched junction bases numbered 4, after V lost 6 bases and J lost 5 bases. Germline V gene sequence: CDR1 MNHEY, CDR2 SMNVEV (reference sequence).

V gene TRBV7-9 combines with J gene TRBJ2-1, with 8 bases matching TRBD2. The V gene's germline CDR1 is SEHNR and CDR2 FQNEAQ (reference sequence). The CDR3 runs 17 residues. Trimming took 3 bases from V and 7 from J; bases not matched to a gene: 14. CDR3 nucleotides: TGTGCCAGCAGCTTCTTCCGGCTAGCGGGTGAGAGAAATGAGCAGTTCTTC. Protein: CASSFFRLAGERNEQFF.